The rows below give T cell receptor beta chains drawn from one sample of a study of a mutant IDH1 vaccine in newly diagnosed glioma. The assay was immunoSEQ multiplex PCR, and TCRdb's table has in-frame clones only and misses some. The sample has more than 60,000 clones, roughly 71% seen once. Antigens for these TCRs are unknown. Here the sequenced sample was PBMCs, taken from a glioma patient whose treatment included an IDH1 peptide vaccine. Source of these receptors: a man aged 50 or older with glioma. CDR3s include the opening cysteine and the closing phenylalanine or tryptophan. A D gene is named only where the DNA matches it firmly. Not every row has a clone size; where given, it reads once, few, many or a size class.

. | . | TRBJ1-1 | TRBV29-1 | CSVVRPRGAEGTEAFF | TGCAGCGTTGTCCGGCCTAGGGGCGCCGAAGGCACTGAAGCTTTCTTT
. | . | TRBJ2-3 | TRBV5-4 | CASSLRLGGSTDTQYF | TGTGCCAGCAGCTTGAGGCTAGGGGGGAGCACAGATACGCAGTATTTT
. | TRBD1 | TRBJ1-5 | TRBV6-1 | CASSDAGGTGVQPQHF | TGTGCCAGCAGTGATGCCGGTGGGACAGGGGTTCAGCCCCAGCATTTT
. | . | TRBJ2-7 | TRBV6-5 | CASKERVEYF | TGTGCCAGCAAAGAACGGGTGGAGTACTTC
. | . | TRBJ2-5 | TRBV6-5 | CASSYSGAQETQYF | TGTGCCAGCAGTTACTCGGGGGCCCAAGAGACCCAGTACTTC
. | . | TRBJ1-5 | TRBV29-1 | CSVEGQGGQPQHF | TGCAGCGTTGAAGGGCAGGGAGGTCAGCCCCAGCATTTT
. | TRBD1 | TRBJ2-1 | TRBV7-6 | CASSLGTGDNEQFF | TGTGCCAGCAGCTTAGGGACAGGGGACAATGAGCAGTTCTTC
. | . | TRBJ1-1 | TRBV18 | CASSARGGDTEAFF | TGTGCCAGCTCCGCACGCGGAGGGGACACTGAAGCTTTCTTT
few | . | TRBJ1-5 | TRBV6-6 | CASSYSDISNQPQHF | TGTGCCAGCAGTTACTCGGACATTAGCAATCAGCCCCAGCATTTT
. | TRBD1 | TRBJ1-5 | TRBV7-2 | CASSPGAAGGQPQHF | TGTGCCAGCAGCCCAGGGGCGGCAGGGGGTCAGCCCCAGCATTTT
. | TRBD1 | TRBJ2-3 | TRBV7-6 | CASSRERTGSTDTQYF | TGTGCCAGCAGCAGAGAACGGACAGGTAGCACAGATACGCAGTATTTT
. | . | TRBJ1-1 | TRBV2 | CASRADRNTEAFF | TGTGCCAGCAGGGCAGACAGAAACACTGAAGCTTTCTTT
many | TRBD1 | TRBJ1-6 | TRBV9 | CASGQGGDNSPLHF | TGTGCCAGCGGACAGGGCGGGGACAATTCACCCCTCCACTTT
. | TRBD1 | TRBJ1-5 | TRBV30 | CAWSPRGQGSQPQHF | TGTGCCTGGAGTCCCCGGGGACAGGGTAGTCAGCCCCAGCATTTT
. | . | TRBJ2-7 | TRBV29-1 | CSFQGPWSYEQYF | TGCAGCTTCCAAGGTCCCTGGTCCTACGAGCAGTACTTC
. | . | TRBJ2-7 | TRBV6-5 | CASSYAGEQYF | TGTGCCAGCAGTTACGCCGGGGAGCAGTACTTC
. | TRBD2 | TRBJ2-3 | TRBV5-4 | CASSLTGGGDTQYF | TGTGCCAGCAGCTTGACGGGCGGGGGAGATACGCAGTATTTT
. | . | TRBJ2-5 | TRBV6-1 | CASSEGLWETQYF | TGTGCCAGCAGTGAAGGTCTATGGGAGACCCAGTACTTC
once | TRBD2 | TRBJ2-2 | TRBV29-1 | CSVEGGGDTGELFF | TGCAGCGTTGAGGGCGGGGGGGACACCGGGGAGCTGTTTTTT
. | . | TRBJ2-2 | TRBV30 | CAWRSAANTGELFF | TGTGCCTGGAGGTCGGCAGCCAACACCGGGGAGCTGTTTTTT
few | . | TRBJ1-2 | TRBV7-9 | CASSLPTGALYGYTF | TGTGCCAGCAGCCTCCCCACGGGCGCGCTCTATGGCTACACCTTC
. | . | TRBJ1-5 | TRBV2 | CASVITWNQPQHF | TGTGCCAGCGTGATTACGTGGAATCAGCCCCAGCATTTT
. | TRBD1 | TRBJ2-7 | TRBV5-5 | CASSLATGDPYEQYF | TGTGCCAGCAGCTTGGCCACAGGGGACCCCTACGAGCAGTACTTC
. | TRBD1 | TRBJ1-2 | TRBV2 | CASTFSGTENYGYTF | TGTGCCAGCACCTTCTCCGGGACAGAAAACTATGGCTACACCTTC
. | . | TRBJ2-5 | TRBV2 | CASIGGAGETQYF | TGTGCCAGCATTGGGGGCGCGGGGGAGACCCAGTACTTC
. | TRBD1 | TRBJ1-1 | TRBV18 | CASSLSPWTGISTEAFF | TGTGCCAGCTCACTCTCCCCTTGGACAGGGATTTCGACTGAAGCTTTCTTT
. | . | TRBJ1-1 | TRBV28 | CASSGGRVNTEAFF | TGTGCCAGCAGTGGGGGACGGGTGAACACTGAAGCTTTCTTT
few | TRBD1 | TRBJ2-7 | TRBV6-5 | CASSRQGYEQYF | TGTGCCAGCAGCAGACAGGGCTACGAGCAGTACTTC
. | . | TRBJ1-2 | TRBV6-1 | CASRGNGYTF | TGTGCCAGCAGAGGTAACGGCTACACCTTC
. | . | TRBJ2-7 | TRBV7-3 | CASSLTNGAYEQYF | TGTGCCAGCAGCTTAACAAACGGAGCCTACGAGCAGTACTTC
. | TRBD1 | TRBJ2-7 | TRBV18 | CASSFGQGGYEQYF | TGTGCCAGCTCATTCGGACAGGGAGGCTACGAGCAGTACTTC
. | . | TRBJ1-5 | TRBV7-8 | CASSQQGSRGNQPQHF | TGTGCCAGCAGCCAACAGGGAAGTAGGGGCAATCAGCCCCAGCATTTT
once | . | TRBJ2-1 | TRBV2 | CASKGGGYNEQFF | TGTGCCAGCAAAGGCGGCGGCTACAATGAGCAGTTCTTC
. | . | TRBJ1-6 | TRBV4-1 | CASSPIYKTYNSPLHF | TGCGCCAGCAGCCCCATCTACAAGACTTATAATTCACCCCTCCACTTT
. | . | TRBJ1-1 | TRBV5-6 | CASSLNRLGGVNTEAFF | TGTGCCAGCAGCTTGAATCGGTTGGGTGGGGTGAACACTGAAGCTTTCTTT
. | . | TRBJ1-5 | TRBV7-2 | CASSAYSNQPQHF | TGTGCCAGCAGCGCCTACAGCAATCAGCCCCAGCATTTT
few | . | TRBJ2-6 | TRBV4-2 | CASSQDGAGANVLTF | TGTGCCAGCAGCCAAGATGGGGCCGGGGCCAACGTCCTGACTTTC
. | . | TRBJ1-5 | TRBV10-3 | CAISEKGGPGSNQPQHF | TGTGCCATCAGTGAAAAGGGAGGGCCCGGGAGCAATCAGCCCCAGCATTTT
once | TRBD1 | TRBJ2-1 | TRBV7-9 | CASSLNADRAKGHEQFF | TGTGCCAGCAGCTTAAATGCGGACAGGGCTAAGGGCCATGAGCAGTTCTTC
. | . | TRBJ1-2 | TRBV7-2 | CASSLDRDRDGYTF | TGTGCCAGCAGCTTAGACAGGGACCGGGATGGCTACACCTTC
few | TRBD1 | TRBJ1-1 | TRBV4-1 | CASSHTGTVAFF | TGCGCCAGCAGCCATACCGGGACAGTAGCTTTCTTT
few | . | TRBJ1-4 | TRBV28 | CASSPGTLHEKLFF | TGTGCCAGCAGTCCCGGGACCCTCCATGAAAAACTGTTTTTT
. | . | TRBJ2-4 | TRBV7-2 | CASSPRGLAKNIQYF | TGTGCCAGCAGCCCAAGGGGCTTGGCCAAAAACATTCAGTACTTC
. | . | TRBJ1-1 | TRBV4-1 | CASSQDTGVYMNTEAFF | TGCGCCAGCAGCCAAGATACGGGGGTCTATATGAACACTGAAGCTTTCTTT
. | . | TRBJ1-5 | TRBV6-4 | CASSERGSPQHF | TGTGCCAGCAGTGAAAGGGGATCGCCCCAGCATTTT
. | TRBD2 | TRBJ2-5 | TRBV19 | CASSISREGQTQYF | TGTGCCAGTAGTATCTCCAGGGAGGGTCAGACCCAGTACTTC
. | . | TRBJ2-7 | TRBV7-9 | CASGTGEQYF | TGTGCCAGCGGTACGGGAGAGCAGTACTTC
. | . | TRBJ1-1 | TRBV4-2 | CASSQERGALGSEAFF | TGTGCCAGCAGCCAAGAAAGGGGGGCCCTAGGGTCTGAAGCTTTCTTT
. | TRBD2 | TRBJ2-1 | TRBV30 | CAWSVQAGVNEQFF | TGTGCCTGGAGTGTACAAGCGGGGGTCAATGAGCAGTTCTTC
. | . | TRBJ2-1 | TRBV6-5 | CASSYGQTYNDEQFF | TGTGCCAGCAGTTACGGACAGACTTACAACGATGAGCAGTTCTTC
. | . | TRBJ2-3 | TRBV21-1 | CASSKGTDTQYF | TGTGCCAGCAGCAAGGGCACAGATACGCAGTATTTT